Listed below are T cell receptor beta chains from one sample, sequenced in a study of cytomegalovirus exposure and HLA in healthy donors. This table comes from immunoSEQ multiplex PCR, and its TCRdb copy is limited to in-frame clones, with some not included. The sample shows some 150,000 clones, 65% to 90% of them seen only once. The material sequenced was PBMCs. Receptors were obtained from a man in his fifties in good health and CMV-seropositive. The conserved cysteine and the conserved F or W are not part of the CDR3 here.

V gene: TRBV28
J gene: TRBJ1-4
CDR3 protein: ASRKTGEKLF

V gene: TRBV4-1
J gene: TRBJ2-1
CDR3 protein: ASSQLDSSYNEQF

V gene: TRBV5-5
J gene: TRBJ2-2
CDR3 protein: ASSPLGGRPTGELF

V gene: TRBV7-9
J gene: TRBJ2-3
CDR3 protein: ASSAPGQGRDTQY

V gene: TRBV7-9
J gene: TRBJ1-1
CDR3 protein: ASSFGEGTEAF

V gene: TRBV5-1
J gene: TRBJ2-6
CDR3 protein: ASSWQSSSGANVLT

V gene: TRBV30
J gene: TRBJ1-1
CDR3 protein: ASGSGLSAEAF

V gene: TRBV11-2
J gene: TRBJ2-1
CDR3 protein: ASSFRGMTQGEQF

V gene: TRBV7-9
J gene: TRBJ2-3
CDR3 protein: ASSSRTGTSTDTQY

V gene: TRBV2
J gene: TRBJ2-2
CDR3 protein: ASSERGLAGANTGELF

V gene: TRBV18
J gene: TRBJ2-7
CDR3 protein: ASSPGAGASYEQY

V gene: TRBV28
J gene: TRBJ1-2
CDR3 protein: ASSLTLTGGGLGGYT

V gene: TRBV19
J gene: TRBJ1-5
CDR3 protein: ATRGGRVGQPQH

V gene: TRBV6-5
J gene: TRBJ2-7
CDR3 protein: ASSYLGQTSSYEQY

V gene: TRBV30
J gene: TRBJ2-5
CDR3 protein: AWNPTGTETQY

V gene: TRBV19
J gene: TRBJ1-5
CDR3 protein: ASSTGGYQPQH

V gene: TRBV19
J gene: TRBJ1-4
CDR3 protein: ASTDRTTNEKLF

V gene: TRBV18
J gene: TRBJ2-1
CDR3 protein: ASDSYNEQF